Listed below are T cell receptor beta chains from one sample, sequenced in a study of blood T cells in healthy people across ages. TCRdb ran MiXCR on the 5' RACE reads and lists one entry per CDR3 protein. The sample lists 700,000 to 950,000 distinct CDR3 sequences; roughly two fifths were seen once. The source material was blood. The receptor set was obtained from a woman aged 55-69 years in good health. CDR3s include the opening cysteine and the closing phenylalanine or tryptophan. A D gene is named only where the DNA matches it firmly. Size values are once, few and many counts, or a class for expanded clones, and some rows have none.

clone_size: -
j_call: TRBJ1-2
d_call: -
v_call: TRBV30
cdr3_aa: CAWSVGAGHTYGYTF
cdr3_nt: TGTGCCTGGAGTGTGGGGGCAGGGCACACCTATGGCTACACCTTC

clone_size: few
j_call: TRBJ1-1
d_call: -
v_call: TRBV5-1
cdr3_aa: CASSLGTGHKMNTEAFF
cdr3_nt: TGCGCCAGCAGCTTGGGTACAGGCCACAAAATGAACACTGAAGCTTTCTTT

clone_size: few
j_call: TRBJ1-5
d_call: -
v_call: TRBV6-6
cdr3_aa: CASSPKGGEHQPQHF
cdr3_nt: TGTGCCAGCAGTCCGAAGGGAGGGGAGCATCAGCCCCAGCATTTT

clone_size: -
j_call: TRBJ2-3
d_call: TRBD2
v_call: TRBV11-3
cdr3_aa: CASSRGAGGPADTQYF
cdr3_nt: TGTGCCAGCAGCAGGGGAGCGGGAGGGCCAGCGGATACGCAGTATTTT

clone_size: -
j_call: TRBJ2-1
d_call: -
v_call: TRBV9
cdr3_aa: CASSVVAVSYNEQFF
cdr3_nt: TGTGCCAGCAGCGTAGTAGCGGTCTCCTACAATGAGCAGTTCTTC

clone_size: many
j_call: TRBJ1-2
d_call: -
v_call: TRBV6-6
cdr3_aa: CASSYIRDASYYGYTF
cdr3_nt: TGTGCCAGCAGTTACATAAGGGACGCTTCTTACTATGGCTACACCTTC

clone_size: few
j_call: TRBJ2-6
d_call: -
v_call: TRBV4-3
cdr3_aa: CASSQGSVASGANVLTF
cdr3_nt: TGCGCCAGCAGCCAAGGCAGCGTAGCCTCTGGGGCCAACGTCCTGACTTTC

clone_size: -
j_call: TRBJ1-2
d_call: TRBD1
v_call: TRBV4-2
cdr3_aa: CASSQLVGGLNYGYTF
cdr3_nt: TGTGCCAGCAGCCAATTGGTAGGGGGCCTGAACTATGGCTACACCTTC

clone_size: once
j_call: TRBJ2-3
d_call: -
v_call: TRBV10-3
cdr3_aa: CAISEPGALDADTQYF
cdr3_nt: TGTGCCATCAGTGAGCCCGGGGCCCTAGACGCAGATACGCAGTATTTT

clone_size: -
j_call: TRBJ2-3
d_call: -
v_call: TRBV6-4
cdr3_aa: CAGSDDATDTQYF
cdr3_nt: TGTGCCGGCAGTGACGATGCGACAGATACGCAGTATTTT

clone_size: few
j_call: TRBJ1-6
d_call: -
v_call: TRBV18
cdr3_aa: CASSPTLVRDSPLHF
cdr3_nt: TGTGCCAGCTCACCAACCCTTGTACGAGATTCACCCCTCCACTTT